Presented here are 10 T cell receptor beta chains from one specimen sequenced in a study of blood T cell repertoires in COVID-19 (TCRdb year 2020). Libraries were constructed by the immunoSEQ multiplex PCR assay. TCRdb took this table from immuneACCESS and kept in-frame rearrangements with V and J called. Such tables lack part of the clones; where checked against another copy, unresolved V genes explain under half of the gap, and the rest is unexplained. This sample has some 210,000 clones in its table, and roughly 90% of those were observed once. Clones ranked in the top ten supply around 6.5% of the sample. The source material was peripheral blood. The receptors were gathered from a man between 60 and 70 years old who had recovered from COVID-19.

The V gene is TRBV28, the J gene TRBJ2-7; 9 bases are shared with TRBD2. CDR1 and CDR2 (germline): MDHEN, SYDVKM. V lost 5 bases and J lost 2; bases outside the gene matches: 10. The CDR3 extends over 16 amino acids. The CDR3 loop reads CASSGIGLAKPYEQYF. Written as DNA, the CDR3 is TGTGCCAGCAGTGGGATCGGACTAGCGAAACCCTACGAGCAGTACTTC.

The V gene is TRBV5-1, the J gene TRBJ1-1; D is perhaps TRBD1 (6 bases). This CDR3 comprises 14 residues. CDR1 SGHRS and CDR2 YFSETQ come from the germline V gene. V lost 5 bases to trimming and J lost 1 base, with 12 bases between them. CDR3 in amino acids: CASRLDSANTEAFF. CDR3 coding DNA: TGCGCCAGCAGGCTGGACAGCGCGAACACTGAAGCTTTCTTT.

The chain is built from TRBV19 and TRBJ2-1; tentative D call: TRBD2 (5 bases). Per germline, CDR1 LNHDA and CDR2 SQIVND (reference sequence). The germline V and J ends were trimmed by 5 bases and 5 bases, with 19 bases remaining between them. This CDR3 spans 16 amino acids. The CDR3 region is CASSGTRTRVDNEQFF. The CDR3 DNA reads as TGTGCCAGTAGTGGCACCCGGACGAGGGTGGACAATGAGCAGTTCTTC.

V is TRBV4-3 and J is TRBJ1-6; TRBD1 agrees at 7 bases. V dropped 3 bases and J dropped 7; count of bases not matched to a gene: 6. The CDR3 has 15 residues. The germline V gene has CDR1 LGHNA and CDR2 YSLEER. CDR3 residues: CASSQETGSNSPLHF. The CDR3 region has the DNA TGCGCCAGCAGCCAGGAGACAGGGTCCAATTCACCCCTCCACTTT.

The chain links TRBV5-1 to TRBJ2-3, with a possible D match to TRBD2 (6 bases). V lost 2 bases and J lost 2, with 15 bases in between. The CDR3 has 16 residues. CDR1 and CDR2 (germline): SGHRS, YFSETQ. The CDR3 DNA sequence: TGCGCCAGCAGCTTTGGGCTAGCGCAGAACACAGATACGCAGTATTTT. This encodes CASSFGLAQNTDTQYF.

The chain is built from TRBV18 and TRBJ2-1; TRBD2 aligns across 13 bases. V lost 3 bases to trimming and J lost 4 bases; unmatched junction nucleotides: 6. Per germline, CDR1 KGHSH and CDR2 LQKENI. This CDR3 comprises 17 residues. CDR3 region: CASSPRTSGSGYNEQFF. DNA of the CDR3: TGTGCCAGCTCACCTCGGACTAGCGGGAGTGGGTACAATGAGCAGTTCTTC.

This chain uses TRBV7-6 with TRBJ1-6; tentative D call: TRBD1 (5 bases). Trimming shortened V by 5 bases and J by 8 bases, and 16 bases separated the two germline ends. CDR3 length: 15 amino acids. The V gene's germline CDR1 is SGHVS and CDR2 FNYEAQ. The chain's CDR3 is CASSPRQLPDSPLHF. The CDR3 nucleotides are TGTGCCAGCAGCCCCCGACAGCTACCAGATTCACCCCTCCACTTT. The full variable domain, in which reference TRBV7-6 and TRBJ1-6 provide the parts outside the CDR3, is GAGVSQSPRYKVTKRGQDVALRCDPISGHVSLYWYRQALGQGPEFLTYFNYEAQQDKSGLPNDRFSAERPEGSISTLTIQRTEQRDSAMYRCASSPRQLPDSPLHFGNGTRLTVT.

The V call is TRBV11-3, the J call TRBJ2-5; a weak D match, TRBD2 (5 bases). Germline-derived CDR1 and CDR2 are SGHNT and YENEEA. CDR3 length: 17 residues. Trimming removed 5 bases at V and 4 bases at J, with 23 bases between. CDR3 coding DNA: TGTGCCAGCAGCCTGGCGGGCCCCCCAGTGGGTAGAGAGACCCAGTACTTC. Translated: CASSLAGPPVGRETQYF.

The V call is TRBV6-6, the J call TRBJ1-2, with 7 bases matching TRBD1. V trimming: 2 bases; J trimming: 6 bases; junction bases outside the gene matches: 9. This CDR3 is 15 amino acids long. Germline V lookup: CDR1 MNHNY, CDR2 SVGAGI (reference sequence). CDR3 region: CASSYQTGTSDGYTF. As DNA, the CDR3 is TGTGCCAGCAGTTACCAGACAGGGACCTCCGATGGCTACACCTTC.

The J gene is TRBJ1-2, the V gene TRBV7-2; unclear D gene. Trimming left V 2 bases short and J 4 bases short, with 5 bases between. In germline, CDR1 is SGHTA, CDR2 FQGNSA. The CDR3 contains 12 residues. The CDR3 loop reads CASSLSGYGYTF. The DNA of the CDR3 is TGTGCCAGCAGCTTATCAGGCTATGGCTACACCTTC. The full variable domain, in which reference TRBV7-2 and TRBJ1-2 provide the parts outside the CDR3, is GAGVSQSPSNKVTEKGKDVELRCDPISGHTALYWYRQSLGQGLEFLIYFQGNSAPDKSGLPSDRFSAERTGGSVSTLTIQRTQQEDSAVYLCASSLSGYGYTFGSGTRLTVV.